Each of the 31 T cell receptor beta chains below was sequenced from the same sample in a study of cytomegalovirus exposure and HLA in healthy donors. Clones were read by immunoSEQ multiplex PCR, and TCRdb kept only the in-frame ones, dropping some. Of approximately 130,000 clones in the sample, over 65% were seen once. The sample consisted of PBMCs. These receptors all come from a woman aged 30 to 39 in good health and CMV-seronegative.

The chain uses TRBV2 and TRBJ1-1; TRBD1 agrees at 7 bases. The CDR3 extends over 15 amino acids. Trimming took 6 bases from V and 2 from J; bases not matched to a gene: 9. The V gene's germline CDR1 is SNHLY and CDR2 FYNNEI. The CDR3 is CASRGRGTTNTEAFF. The CDR3 DNA reads as TGTGCCAGCAGGGGCAGGGGGACAACCAACACTGAAGCTTTCTTT.

The rearrangement links TRBV29-1 to TRBJ2-7; the match to TRBD1 covers 9 bases. V was clipped by 4 bases and J by 3 bases; unmatched bases: 10. Germline CDR1 is SQVTM and CDR2 is ANQGSEA. There are 15 residues in the CDR3. DNA for the CDR3: TGCAGCGTTGCCTTGGACAGGGGCCTCTTCTACGAGCAGTACTTC. It is translated as CSVALDRGLFYEQYF.

V usage is TRBV18 and J usage is TRBJ2-2, with TRBD1 matching over 7 bases. Germline V lookup: CDR1 KGHSH, CDR2 LQKENI. The CDR3 runs 14 residues. The V and J ends lost 4 bases and 8 bases, in that order; junction bases with no gene match: 7. The CDR3 bases are TGTGCCAGCTCACTGGGACAGACGGAGGGGGAGCTGTTTTTT. It is translated as CASSLGQTEGELFF.

The chain carries TRBV5-1 and TRBJ1-1; D is unresolved. The germline CDR1 and CDR2 sequences are SGHRS and YFSETQ. The V and J ends lost 2 bases and 7 bases respectively, with 9 bases between them. The CDR3 length is 12 residues. CDR3 in DNA: TGCGCCAGCAGCTTCAGCGGGCTTGAAGCTTTCTTT. It is translated as CASSFSGLEAFF.

The gene calls are TRBV13 and TRBJ2-7; 10 nucleotides agree with TRBD2. The germline V gene encodes CDR1 PRHDT and CDR2 FYEKMQ (reference sequence). The CDR3 length is 15 residues. V was pared by 3 bases and J by 2 bases, with 4 bases of the junction left unmatched. The CDR3 DNA is TGTGCCAGCAGCTTCCGGACTAGCGGAACCTACGAGCAGTACTTC. Protein: CASSFRTSGTYEQYF.

The chain has TRBV9 and TRBJ2-5, with TRBD1 as a possible D gene (5 bases). Looked up from germline, CDR1 is SGDLS and CDR2 is YYNGEE. The CDR3 contains 11 residues. V was trimmed by 3 bases and J by 5 bases, leaving 5 bases between them. In nucleotides, the CDR3 is TGTGCCAGCAGCGAGGGGGAGACCCAGTACTTC. Its protein product is CASSEGETQYF.

V usage is TRBV7-2 and J usage is TRBJ2-7, with TRBD2 matching over 10 bases. CDR1 is SGHTA and CDR2 is FQGNSA in the germline V gene. V lost 5 bases, J lost 7 bases, and 14 bases stayed unmatched. The CDR3 length is 16 residues. The CDR3 DNA sequence: TGTGCCAGCAGCCCTCCGAGGGGGACTAGCGTTAGGGAGCAGTACTTC. It translates to CASSPPRGTSVREQYF.

The genes are TRBV7-9 and TRBJ2-1; the D is unclear. With 4 bases removed from V and 2 bases from J, the gap between germline ends came to 15 bases. CDR3 length: 16 amino acids. The germline gives CDR1 SEHNR, CDR2 FQNEAQ (reference sequence). CDR3 sequence: CASSSQTDTTYNEQFF. The CDR3 nucleotides read TGTGCCAGCAGCTCACAGACCGACACCACCTACAATGAGCAGTTCTTC. The whole variable domain, filled in from reference TRBV7-9 and TRBJ2-1, reads DTGVSQNPRHKITKRGQNVTFRCDPISEHNRLYWYRQTLGQGPEFLTYFQNEAQLEKSRLLSDRFSAERPKGSFSTLEIQRTEQGDSAMYLCASSSQTDTTYNEQFFGPGTRLTVL.

The chain links TRBV5-4 to TRBJ1-4, with 9 positions matching TRBD1. From germline, CDR1 is SGHNT and CDR2 YYREEE (reference sequence). V gave up 0 bases and J gave up 8 bases; unmatched junction bases: 8. The CDR3 is 16 amino acids. The CDR3 is CASSLAGTGKREKLFF. The DNA for the CDR3 is TGTGCCAGCAGCTTGGCCGGGACAGGGAAGCGGGAAAAACTGTTTTTT.

V usage is TRBV12-5 and J usage is TRBJ2-3; 8 positions agree with TRBD2. Germline values: CDR1 LGHNT, CDR2 FRNRAP. The CDR3 totals 14 residues. Trimming cost V 4 bases and J 2 bases; bases outside gene matches: 2. CDR3 in DNA: TGTGCTAGTGGTTCACTAGCGGACACAGATACGCAGTATTTT. Translated, it gives CASGSLADTDTQYF.

The chain couples TRBV7-3 to TRBJ2-2, with D maybe TRBD2 (6 bases). The V end was cut by 5 bases, the J end by 3 bases, with 16 bases between. Germline V gene sequence: CDR1 SGHTA, CDR2 FQGTGA. CDR3 size: 16 residues. The CDR3 DNA follows: TGTGCCAGCAGCCCCACCGGGGGACCCTACACCGGGGAGCTGTTTTTT. Translation: CASSPTGGPYTGELFF. The complete variable domain, with remaining parts taken from reference TRBV7-3 and TRBJ2-2, reads GAGVSQTPSNKVTEKGKYVELRCDPISGHTALYWYRQSLGQGPEFLIYFQGTGAADDSGLPNDRFFAVRPEGSVSTLKIQRTERGDSAVYLCASSPTGGPYTGELFFGEGSRLTVL.

CDR3 coding DNA: TGTGCCAGCAGTTACTCCCCGACTAGCGGGGCTCGGGAGCAGTACTTC. Its protein is CASSYSPTSGAREQYF. The chain joins TRBV6-5 to TRBJ2-7, with 11 bases identical to TRBD2. The J segment lost 7 bases and the V segment lost 0 bases, leaving 8 bases of the junction unmatched. The CDR3 is 16 amino acids. Germline V gene data show CDR1 as MNHEY and CDR2 as SVGAGI.

This rearrangement joins TRBV6-5 to TRBJ2-7, with TRBD1 identical over 12 bases. V lost 2 bases to trimming and J lost 3 bases; unmatched junction nucleotides: 5. This CDR3 has 16 amino acids. Germline V gene sequence: CDR1 MNHEY, CDR2 SVGAGI. CDR3 sequence: CASSYGTGGFSYEQYF. The CDR3 coding sequence is TGTGCCAGCAGTTACGGGACAGGGGGCTTCAGCTACGAGCAGTACTTC.

This chain joins TRBV6-5 and TRBJ1-1; a weak D match, TRBD1 (6 bases). The germline CDR1 and CDR2 sequences are MNHEY and SVGAGI. The ends were cut back, 4 bases at V and 4 bases at J, with 16 bases in the middle. The CDR3 is made up of 15 amino acids. Here the CDR3 DNA reads TGTGCCAGCAGTTGGAAAGGGGGAGGGATCACTGAAGCTTTCTTT. This translates into CASSWKGGGITEAFF.

V usage is TRBV7-2 and J usage is TRBJ1-1; no firm D call. This CDR3 spans 13 amino acids. Per germline, CDR1 SGHTA and CDR2 FQGNSA. The ends were cut back, 3 bases at V and 1 base at J, with 6 bases in the middle. The CDR3 region is CASSLGENTEAFF. The CDR3 nucleotides are TGTGCCAGCAGCTTGGGAGAGAACACTGAAGCTTTCTTT.

The J gene is TRBJ2-7, the V gene TRBV2; TRBD2 aligns across 7 bases. The J segment lost 4 bases and the V segment lost 6 bases, leaving 15 bases of the junction unmatched. Looked up from germline, CDR1 is SNHLY and CDR2 is FYNNEI. The CDR3 runs 16 residues. The CDR3 sequence: CASSRSRDYRGYEQYF. DNA for the CDR3: TGTGCCAGCAGCCGATCACGGGACTACCGCGGTTACGAGCAGTACTTC.

A remark on this clone: This specimen includes other DNA sequences encoding the same CDR3. The rearrangement links TRBV7-9 to TRBJ1-4, with D perhaps TRBD1 (5 bases). The CDR3 totals 14 residues. Germline V lookup: CDR1 SEHNR, CDR2 FQNEAQ (reference sequence). The germline V and J ends were trimmed by 3 bases and 8 bases, with 13 bases remaining between them. The CDR3 DNA reads as TGTGCCAGCAGCTTTGAAGGGGCGGGAGAAAAACTGTTTTTT. Its translation: CASSFEGAGEKLFF.

As concerns this clone: The identical CDR3 is also encoded by other nucleotide sequences in the sample. The chain combines TRBV30 with TRBJ1-3, with TRBD1 matching 8 bases. J gave up 1 base and V 3 bases, and 2 bases lay outside the gene matches. Germline V lookup: CDR1 GTSNPN, CDR2 SVGIG (reference sequence). The CDR3 is 14 residues long. The CDR3 spells CAWSRTGSGNTIYF. CDR3 nucleotide sequence: TGTGCCTGGAGCCGGACAGGGTCTGGAAACACCATATATTTT.

The gene calls are TRBV9 and TRBJ1-2, with TRBD1 matching over 8 bases. V was pared by 0 bases and J by 2 bases, with 6 bases of the junction left unmatched. This CDR3 region has 16 residues. The V gene's germline CDR1 is SGDLS and CDR2 YYNGEE. CDR3 region: CASSVDQQGANYGYTF. CDR3 nucleotides: TGTGCCAGCAGCGTAGATCAGCAGGGGGCGAACTATGGCTACACCTTC.

The rearrangement uses TRBV5-5 and TRBJ1-1, with a tentative D call TRBD1 (5 bases). Trimming removed 2 bases from V and 0 bases from J, with 11 bases in between. The CDR3 totals 15 residues. Germline-derived CDR1 and CDR2 are SGHKS and YYEKEE (reference sequence). The CDR3 is CASSFSGQLNTEAFF. CDR3 sequence (DNA): TGTGCCAGCAGCTTTAGTGGACAACTGAACACTGAAGCTTTCTTT.

The chain is built from TRBV2 and TRBJ2-7, with 9 positions matching TRBD2. Trimming took 2 bases from V and 6 from J; bases not matched to a gene: 5. This CDR3 spans 14 amino acids. Germline V gene data show CDR1 as SNHLY and CDR2 as FYNNEI. The CDR3: CASSELLAGSEQYF. The CDR3 DNA reads as TGTGCCAGCAGTGAACTGCTAGCGGGGAGCGAGCAGTACTTC. Variable domain in full (rest from reference TRBV2 and TRBJ2-7): EPEVTQTPSHQVTQMGQEVILRCVPISNHLYFYWYRQILGQKVEFLVSFYNNEISEKSEIFDDQFSVERPDGSNFTLKIRSTKLEDSAMYFCASSELLAGSEQYFGPGTRLTVT.

The count of this clone is one. The chain employs TRBV2 and TRBJ2-3, with 11 bases matching TRBD2. The CDR3 spans 15 residues. Germline CDR1 reads SNHLY; CDR2 reads FYNNEI. V was pared by 8 bases and J by 3 bases, with 7 bases of the junction left unmatched. CDR3 sequence reads: CASRTLAGVTDTQYF. The CDR3 coding sequence is TGTGCCAGCCGGACACTAGCGGGGGTGACAGATACGCAGTATTTT.

This chain uses TRBV4-3 with TRBJ1-1, with TRBD1 matching over 9 bases. From germline, CDR1 is LGHNA and CDR2 YSLEER. The length of the CDR3 is 15 residues. The trim removed 5 bases at V and 4 bases at J, leaving 8 bases unmatched. This CDR3 reads CASSLGLQGATEAFF. The DNA of the CDR3 is TGCGCCAGCAGCTTAGGATTACAGGGGGCCACTGAAGCTTTCTTT.

The J gene is TRBJ1-2, the V gene TRBV7-6; the match to TRBD1 covers 9 bases. The CDR3 runs 13 residues. With 3 bases clipped from V and 8 bases from J, the junction kept 4 bases outside the gene matches. CDR1 and CDR2 (germline): SGHVS, FNYEAQ. CDR3 nucleotide sequence: TGTGCCAGCAGCTTCGACAGGGGGAACGGCTACACCTTC. The encoded protein is CASSFDRGNGYTF.

CDR3 residues: CASSPGTGGPYEQYF. Written as DNA, the CDR3 is TGTGCCAGCAGCCCCGGGACAGGGGGTCCCTACGAGCAGTACTTC. The chain couples TRBV7-2 to TRBJ2-7; TRBD1 matches 11 bases. Trimming cost V 5 bases and J 2 bases; bases outside gene matches: 5. The CDR3 is 15 residues long. Germline V gene data show CDR1 as SGHTA and CDR2 as FQGNSA.

The rearrangement joins TRBV9 to TRBJ1-2; D uncertain. This CDR3 comprises 16 residues. Germline V gives CDR1 SGDLS, CDR2 YYNGEE. V was cut by 5 bases and J by 4 bases, with 21 bases left in between. DNA of the CDR3: TGTGCCAGCAGGAACGATCACGGAGCCCAATTCTATGGCTACACCTTC. Its translation: CASRNDHGAQFYGYTF.

The J gene is TRBJ1-2, the V gene TRBV6-1, with D possibly TRBD1 on 6 matching bases. The CDR3 is 15 residues long. Trimming stripped 7 bases from V and 4 bases from J, with 19 bases between. CDR1 is MNHNS, CDR2 SASEGT, per germline. The CDR3 bases are TGTGCCAGCATAGTACAACAGGGAGGGTCCTATGGCTACACCTTC. It is translated as CASIVQQGGSYGYTF.

V is TRBV30 and J is TRBJ2-2; TRBD1 matches at 9 bases. J lost 5 bases, V lost 3 bases, and 1 base had no gene match. The CDR3 is 13 residues long. CDR1 GTSNPN and CDR2 SVGIG come from the germline V gene (reference sequence). In DNA form, the CDR3 reads TGTGCCTGGAGGACAGGGGGGACCGGGGAGCTGTTTTTT. Translated: CAWRTGGTGELFF.

This chain uses TRBV18 with TRBJ1-1; 8 bases agree with TRBD1. The CDR3 has 14 amino acids. CDR1 is KGHSH, CDR2 LQKENI, per germline. J was trimmed by 5 bases and V by 5 bases; bases with no gene match: 7. CDR3 coding DNA: TGTGCCAGCTCAACCGACAGGGGTGGAACTGAAGCTTTCTTT. It encodes CASSTDRGGTEAFF. The full variable domain, rest sourced from reference TRBV18 and TRBJ1-1, is NAGVMQNPRHLVRRRGQEARLRCSPMKGHSHVYWYRQLPEEGLKFMVYLQKENIIDESGMPKERFSAEFPKEGPSILRIQQVVRGDSAAYFCASSTDRGGTEAFFGQGTRLTVV.

The chain recombines TRBV6-1 with TRBJ1-6; possibly TRBD1 for D (5 bases). The V gene's germline CDR1 is MNHNS and CDR2 SASEGT. Trimming stripped 3 bases from V and 10 bases from J, with 19 bases between. This CDR3 is 16 amino acids long. The CDR3 DNA sequence: TGTGCCAGCAGTGATGGACAACCCACCTGGAACTCACCCCTCCACTTT. As protein: CASSDGQPTWNSPLHF.

This clone occurred a few times. This sequence joins TRBV27 and TRBJ1-5, with D uncertain. V gave up 8 bases and J gave up 5 bases, with 7 bases separating them. This CDR3 has 11 residues. The germline V gene has CDR1 MNHEY and CDR2 SMNVEV (reference sequence). The CDR3 DNA reads TGTGCCAGCGGGCTGGATCAGCCCCAGCATTTT. The encoded protein is CASGLDQPQHF.